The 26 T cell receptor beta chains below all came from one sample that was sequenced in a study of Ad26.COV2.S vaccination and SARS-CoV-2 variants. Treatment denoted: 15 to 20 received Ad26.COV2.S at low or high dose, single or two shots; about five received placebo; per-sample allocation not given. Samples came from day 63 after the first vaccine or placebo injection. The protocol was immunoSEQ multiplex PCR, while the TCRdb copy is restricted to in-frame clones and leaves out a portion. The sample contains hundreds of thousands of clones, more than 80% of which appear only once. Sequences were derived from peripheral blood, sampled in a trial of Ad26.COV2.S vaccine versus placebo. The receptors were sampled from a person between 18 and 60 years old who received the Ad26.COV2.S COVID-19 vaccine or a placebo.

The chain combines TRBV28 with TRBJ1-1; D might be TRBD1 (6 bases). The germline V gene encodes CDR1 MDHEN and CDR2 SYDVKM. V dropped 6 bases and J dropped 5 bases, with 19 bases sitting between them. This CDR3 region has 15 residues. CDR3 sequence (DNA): TGTGCCAGCAGCCCAAATAGTTGGGGGCGGACTGAAGCTTTCTTT. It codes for CASSPNSWGRTEAFF.

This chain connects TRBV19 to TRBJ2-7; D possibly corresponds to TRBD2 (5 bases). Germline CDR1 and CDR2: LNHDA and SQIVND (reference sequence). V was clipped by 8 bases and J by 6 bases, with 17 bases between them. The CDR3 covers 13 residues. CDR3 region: CASRRAGRVEQYF. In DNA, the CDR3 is TGTGCCAGTCGGCGGGCAGGCCGGGTCGAGCAGTACTTC. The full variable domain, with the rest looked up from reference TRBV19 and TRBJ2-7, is DGGITQSPKYLFRKEGQNVTLSCEQNLNHDAMYWYRQDPGQGLRLIYYSQIVNDFQKGDIAEGYSVSREKKESFPLTVTSAQKNPTAFYLCASRRAGRVEQYFGPGTRLTVT.

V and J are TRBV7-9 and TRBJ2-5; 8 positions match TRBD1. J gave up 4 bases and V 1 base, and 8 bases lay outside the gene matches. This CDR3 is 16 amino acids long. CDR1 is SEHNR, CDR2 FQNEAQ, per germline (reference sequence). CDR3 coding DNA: TGTGCCAGCAGCTTAGACCGACAGGGGAGGAGAGAGACCCAGTACTTC. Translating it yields CASSLDRQGRRETQYF.

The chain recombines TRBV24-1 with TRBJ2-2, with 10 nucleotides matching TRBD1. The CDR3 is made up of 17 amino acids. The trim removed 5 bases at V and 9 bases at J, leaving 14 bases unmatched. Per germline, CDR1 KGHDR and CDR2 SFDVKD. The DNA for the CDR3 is TGTGCCACCAGTGGCCTACCGGGACAGGGGTCTAGTTGGGAGCTGTTTTTT. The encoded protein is CATSGLPGQGSSWELFF.

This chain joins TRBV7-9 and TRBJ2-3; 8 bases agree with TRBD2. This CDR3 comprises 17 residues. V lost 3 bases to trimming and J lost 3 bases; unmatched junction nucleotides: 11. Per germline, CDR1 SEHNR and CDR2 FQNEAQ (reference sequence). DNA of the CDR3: TGTGCCAGCAGCTTGGTACGGGAGGGTTTTCGGACAGATACGCAGTATTTT. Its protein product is CASSLVREGFRTDTQYF. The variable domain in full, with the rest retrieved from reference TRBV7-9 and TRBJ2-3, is DTGVSQNPRHKITKRGQNVTFRCDPISEHNRLYWYRQTLGQGPEFLTYFQNEAQLEKSRLLSDRFSAERPKGSFSTLEIQRTEQGDSAMYLCASSLVREGFRTDTQYFGPGTRLTVL.

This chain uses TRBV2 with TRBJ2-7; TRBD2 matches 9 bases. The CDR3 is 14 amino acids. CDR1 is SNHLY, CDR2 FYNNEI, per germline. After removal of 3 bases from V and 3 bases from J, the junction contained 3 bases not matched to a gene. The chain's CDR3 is CASSESSGNYEQYF. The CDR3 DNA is TGTGCCAGCAGTGAGTCTAGCGGGAACTACGAGCAGTACTTC.

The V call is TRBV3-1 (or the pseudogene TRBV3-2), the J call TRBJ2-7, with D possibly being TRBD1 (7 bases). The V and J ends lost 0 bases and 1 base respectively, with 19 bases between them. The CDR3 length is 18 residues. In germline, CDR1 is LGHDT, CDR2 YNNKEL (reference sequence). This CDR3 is CASSQDRGAGTVSYEQYF. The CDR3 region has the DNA TGTGCCAGCAGCCAAGATAGGGGGGCCGGGACAGTTTCCTACGAGCAGTACTTC.

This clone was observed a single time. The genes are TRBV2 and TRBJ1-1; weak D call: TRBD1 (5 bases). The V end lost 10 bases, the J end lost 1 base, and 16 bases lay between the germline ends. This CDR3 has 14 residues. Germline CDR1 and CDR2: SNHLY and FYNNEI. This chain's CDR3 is CATQSETANTEAFF. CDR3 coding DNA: TGTGCCACCCAGTCTGAGACAGCGAACACTGAAGCTTTCTTT.

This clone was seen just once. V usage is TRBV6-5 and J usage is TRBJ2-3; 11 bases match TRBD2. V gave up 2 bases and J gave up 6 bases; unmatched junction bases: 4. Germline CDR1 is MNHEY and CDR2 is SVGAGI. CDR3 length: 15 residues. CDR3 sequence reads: CASSYQLAGEDTQYF. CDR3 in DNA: TGTGCCAGCAGTTACCAACTAGCGGGAGAGGATACGCAGTATTTT.

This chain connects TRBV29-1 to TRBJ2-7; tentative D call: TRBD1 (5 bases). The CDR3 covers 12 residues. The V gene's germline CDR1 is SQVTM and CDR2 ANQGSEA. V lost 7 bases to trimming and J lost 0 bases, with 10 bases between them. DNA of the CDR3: TGCAGCGCTACCGACAGCTCCTACGAGCAGTACTTC. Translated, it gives CSATDSSYEQYF.

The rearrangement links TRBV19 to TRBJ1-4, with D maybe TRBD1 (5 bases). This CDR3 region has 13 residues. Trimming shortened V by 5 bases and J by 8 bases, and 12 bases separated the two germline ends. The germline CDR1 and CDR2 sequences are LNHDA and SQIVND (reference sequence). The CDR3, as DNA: TGTGCCAGTAGTGGCCGGGGCCGGGAAAAACTGTTTTTT. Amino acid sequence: CASSGRGREKLFF.

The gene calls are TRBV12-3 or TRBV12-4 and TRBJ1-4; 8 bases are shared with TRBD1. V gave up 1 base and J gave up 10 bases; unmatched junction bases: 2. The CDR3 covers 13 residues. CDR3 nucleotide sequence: TGTGCCAGCAGTTTAGTAGACAGGGGAAAACTGTTTTTT. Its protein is CASSLVDRGKLFF.

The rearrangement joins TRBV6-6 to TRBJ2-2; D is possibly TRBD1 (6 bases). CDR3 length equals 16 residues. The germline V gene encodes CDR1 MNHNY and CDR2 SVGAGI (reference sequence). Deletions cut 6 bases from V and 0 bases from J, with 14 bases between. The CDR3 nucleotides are TGTGCCAGCAGAAGGGACACCTTCTCGAACACCGGGGAGCTGTTTTTT. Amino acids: CASRRDTFSNTGELFF.

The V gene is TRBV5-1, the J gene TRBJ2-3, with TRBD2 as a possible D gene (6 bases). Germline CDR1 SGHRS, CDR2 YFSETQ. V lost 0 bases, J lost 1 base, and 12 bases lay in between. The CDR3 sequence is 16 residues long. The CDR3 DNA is TGCGCCAGCAGCTTGGTTCGGGGGATTCGCACAGATACGCAGTATTTT. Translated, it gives CASSLVRGIRTDTQYF.

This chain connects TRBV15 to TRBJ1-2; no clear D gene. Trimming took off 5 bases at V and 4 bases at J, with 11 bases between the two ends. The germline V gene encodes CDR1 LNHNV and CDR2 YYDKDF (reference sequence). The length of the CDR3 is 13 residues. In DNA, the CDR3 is TGTGCCACCAGCGCGGTGAGAGCCTATGGCTACACCTTC. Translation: CATSAVRAYGYTF.

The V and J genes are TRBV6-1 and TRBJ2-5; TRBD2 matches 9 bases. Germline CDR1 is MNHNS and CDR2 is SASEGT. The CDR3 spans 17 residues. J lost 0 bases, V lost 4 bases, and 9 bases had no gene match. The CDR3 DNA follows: TGTGCCAGCAGTGTACCGACGGCGGGAGGGAACCAAGAGACCCAGTACTTC. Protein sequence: CASSVPTAGGNQETQYF.

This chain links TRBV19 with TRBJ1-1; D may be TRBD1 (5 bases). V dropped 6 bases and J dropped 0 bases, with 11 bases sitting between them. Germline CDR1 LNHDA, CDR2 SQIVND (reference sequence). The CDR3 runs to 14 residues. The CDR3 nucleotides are TGTGCCAGTAGGGGGGTATTACTGAACACTGAAGCTTTCTTT. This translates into CASRGVLLNTEAFF.

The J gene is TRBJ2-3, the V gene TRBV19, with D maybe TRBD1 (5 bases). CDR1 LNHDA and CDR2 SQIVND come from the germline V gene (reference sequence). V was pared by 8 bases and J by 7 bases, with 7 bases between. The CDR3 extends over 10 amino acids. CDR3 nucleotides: TGTGCCAGTGGGGCTAATACGCAGTATTTT. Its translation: CASGANTQYF. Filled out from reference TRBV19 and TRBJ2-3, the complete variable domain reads DGGITQSPKYLFRKEGQNVTLSCEQNLNHDAMYWYRQDPGQGLRLIYYSQIVNDFQKGDIAEGYSVSREKKESFPLTVTSAQKNPTAFYLCASGANTQYFGPGTRLTVL.

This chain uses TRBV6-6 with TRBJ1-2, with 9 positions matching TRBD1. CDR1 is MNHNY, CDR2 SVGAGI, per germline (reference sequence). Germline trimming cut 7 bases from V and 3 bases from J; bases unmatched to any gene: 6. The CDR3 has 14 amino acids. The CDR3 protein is CASTVGQGDYGYTF. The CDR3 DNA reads TGTGCCAGCACCGTGGGACAGGGAGACTATGGCTACACCTTC.

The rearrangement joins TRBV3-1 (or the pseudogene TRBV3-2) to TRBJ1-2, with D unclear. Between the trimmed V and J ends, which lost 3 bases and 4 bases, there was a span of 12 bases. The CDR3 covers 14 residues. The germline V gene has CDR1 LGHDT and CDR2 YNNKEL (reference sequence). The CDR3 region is CASSHINGIYGYTF. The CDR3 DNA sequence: TGTGCCAGCAGCCATATCAACGGAATCTATGGCTACACCTTC.

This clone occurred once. The CDR3 loop is CASRTSRGRGDEQFF. The CDR3 DNA sequence: TGTGCCAGCAGGACAAGCCGGGGCAGGGGGGATGAGCAGTTCTTC. The chain combines TRBV27 with TRBJ2-1; D might be TRBD1 (7 bases). With 6 bases removed from V and 8 bases from J, the gap between germline ends came to 20 bases. Germline loops: CDR1 MNHEY, CDR2 SMNVEV (reference sequence). The CDR3 length is 15 residues.

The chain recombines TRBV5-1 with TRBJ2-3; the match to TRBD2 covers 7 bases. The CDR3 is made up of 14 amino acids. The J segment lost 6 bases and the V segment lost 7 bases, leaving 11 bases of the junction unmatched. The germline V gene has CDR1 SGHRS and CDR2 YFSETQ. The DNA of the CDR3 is TGCGCCAGCCATCGGGAGGCCCTCCGGGATACGCAGTATTTT. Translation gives CASHREALRDTQYF.

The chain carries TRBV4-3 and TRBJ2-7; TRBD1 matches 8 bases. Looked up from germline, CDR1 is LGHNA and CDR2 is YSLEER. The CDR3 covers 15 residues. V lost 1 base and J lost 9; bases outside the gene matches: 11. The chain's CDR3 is CASSQVTGDPMGQYF. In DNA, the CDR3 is TGCGCCAGCAGCCAAGTGACAGGGGACCCCATGGGGCAGTACTTC.

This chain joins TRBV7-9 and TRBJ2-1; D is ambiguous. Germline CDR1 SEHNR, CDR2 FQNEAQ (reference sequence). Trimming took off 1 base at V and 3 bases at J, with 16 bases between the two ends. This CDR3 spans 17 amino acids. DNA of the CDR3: TGTGCCAGCAGCTTAGGCACCCCACCTTCGATCTACAATGAGCAGTTCTTC. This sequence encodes CASSLGTPPSIYNEQFF.

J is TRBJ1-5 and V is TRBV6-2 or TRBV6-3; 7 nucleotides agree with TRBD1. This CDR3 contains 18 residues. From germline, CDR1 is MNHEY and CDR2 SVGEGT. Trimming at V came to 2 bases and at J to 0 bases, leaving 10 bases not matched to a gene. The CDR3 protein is CASSYPTGTGYSNQPQHF. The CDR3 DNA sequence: TGTGCCAGCAGTTACCCGACAGGGACCGGTTATAGCAATCAGCCCCAGCATTTT.

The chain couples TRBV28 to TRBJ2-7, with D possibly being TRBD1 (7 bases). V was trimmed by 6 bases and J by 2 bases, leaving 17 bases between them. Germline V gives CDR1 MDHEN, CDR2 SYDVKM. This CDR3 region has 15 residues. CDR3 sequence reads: CASSYSPGGPYEQYF. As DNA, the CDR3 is TGTGCCAGCAGCTATAGCCCAGGGGGGCCCTACGAGCAGTACTTC.